This T cell receptor beta chain was profiled in a study of PD-L1 blockade in urothelial cancer. The overall study: Analyzed time points were 3 weeks (second dose) and 6 weeks after therapy began. T cell content in blood samples showed a median of 141,255.

This clone occurred once. Using immunoSEQ multiplex PCR, the repertoire was profiled, and TCRdb retains in-frame clones only, with some absent. Among 25,000 to 40,000 clones listed, roughly 84% were seen once. Metastatic or locally advanced urothelial carcinoma was present in the patients. Each patient contributed between 1 and 8 total time points of blood mononuclear cells, pretreatment and during treatment. Sequences were derived from PBMCs, sampled around atezolizumab (anti-PD-L1) treatment. The sequence came from a man in his 60s with urothelial cancer.

CDR3 DNA: TGTGCCAGCTCCCAGGGGAGGGAAAATCAGCCCCAGCATTTT. It codes for CASSQGRENQPQHF. The rearrangement joins TRBV18 to TRBJ1-5, with a weak D call TRBD1 (6 bases). V lost 6 bases to trimming and J lost 4 bases, with 13 bases between them. The CDR3 sequence is 14 residues long. Germline V gene data show CDR1 as KGHSH and CDR2 as LQKENI.